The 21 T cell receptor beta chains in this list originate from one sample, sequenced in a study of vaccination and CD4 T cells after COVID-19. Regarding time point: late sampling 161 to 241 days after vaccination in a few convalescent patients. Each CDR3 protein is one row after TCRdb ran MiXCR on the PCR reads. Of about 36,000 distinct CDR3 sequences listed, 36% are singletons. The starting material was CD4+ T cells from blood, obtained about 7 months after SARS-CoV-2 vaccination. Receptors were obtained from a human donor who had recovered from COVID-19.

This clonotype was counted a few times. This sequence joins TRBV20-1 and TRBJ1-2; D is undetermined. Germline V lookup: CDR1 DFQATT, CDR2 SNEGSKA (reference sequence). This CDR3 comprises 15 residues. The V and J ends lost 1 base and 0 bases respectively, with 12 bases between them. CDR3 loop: CSARGAHATNYGYTF. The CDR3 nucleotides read TGCAGTGCTAGAGGGGCACATGCTACTAACTATGGCTACACCTTC.

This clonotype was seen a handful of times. The CDR3 DNA follows: TGTGCCAGCAGTGTGAACACAGGGGGAGTTTCACCCCTCCACTTT. Amino acids: CASSVNTGGVSPLHF. The chain couples TRBV2 to TRBJ1-6, with 8 bases fitting TRBD1. CDR3 size: 15 residues. Unmatched junction bases numbered 8, after V lost 4 bases and J lost 9 bases. Germline CDR1 and CDR2: SNHLY and FYNNEI.

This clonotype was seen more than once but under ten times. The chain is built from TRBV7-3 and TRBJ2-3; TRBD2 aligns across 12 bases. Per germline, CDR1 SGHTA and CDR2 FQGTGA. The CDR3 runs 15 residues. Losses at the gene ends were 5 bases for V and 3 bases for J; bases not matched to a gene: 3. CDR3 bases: TGTGCCAGCAGCCGACTAGCGGGAGCGACAGATACGCAGTATTTT. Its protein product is CASSRLAGATDTQYF.

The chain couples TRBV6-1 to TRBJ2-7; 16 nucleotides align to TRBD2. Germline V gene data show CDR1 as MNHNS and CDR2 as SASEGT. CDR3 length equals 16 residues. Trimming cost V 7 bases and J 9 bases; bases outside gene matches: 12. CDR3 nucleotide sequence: TGTGCCAGCACTCAGGGACTAGCGGGAGGGTCCTATGTGCAGTACTTC. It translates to CASTQGLAGGSYVQYF.

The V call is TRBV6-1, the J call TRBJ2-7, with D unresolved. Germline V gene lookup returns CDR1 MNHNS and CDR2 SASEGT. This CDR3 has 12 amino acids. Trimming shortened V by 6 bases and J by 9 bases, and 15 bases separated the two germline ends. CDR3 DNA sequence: TGTGCCAGCAGAGGAGTGAGGATAGGGCAGTACTTC. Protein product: CASRGVRIGQYF.

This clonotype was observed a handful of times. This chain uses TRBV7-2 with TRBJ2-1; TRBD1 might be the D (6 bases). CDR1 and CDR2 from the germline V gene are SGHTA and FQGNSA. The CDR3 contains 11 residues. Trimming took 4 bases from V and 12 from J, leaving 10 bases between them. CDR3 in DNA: TGTGCCAGCAGCTACGGACAGCTGCAGTTCTTC. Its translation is CASSYGQLQFF.

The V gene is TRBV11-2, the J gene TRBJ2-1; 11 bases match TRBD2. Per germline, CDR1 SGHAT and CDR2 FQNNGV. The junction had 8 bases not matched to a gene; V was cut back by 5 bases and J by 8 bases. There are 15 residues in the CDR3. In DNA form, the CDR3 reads TGTGCCAGCAGCCCCCCAGGGACTAGCGGCGATGAGCAGTTCTTC. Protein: CASSPPGTSGDEQFF.

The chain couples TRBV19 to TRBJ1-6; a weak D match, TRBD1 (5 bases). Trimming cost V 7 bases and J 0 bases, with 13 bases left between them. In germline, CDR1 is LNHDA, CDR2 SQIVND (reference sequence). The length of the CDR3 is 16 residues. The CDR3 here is CASKEGLSSYNSPLHF. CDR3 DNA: TGTGCCAGTAAGGAGGGGTTGAGCTCCTATAATTCACCCCTCCACTTT.

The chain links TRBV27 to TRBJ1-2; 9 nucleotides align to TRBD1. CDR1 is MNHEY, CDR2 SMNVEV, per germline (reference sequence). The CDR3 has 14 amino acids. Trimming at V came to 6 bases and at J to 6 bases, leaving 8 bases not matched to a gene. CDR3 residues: CASRTGQGGDGYTF. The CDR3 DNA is TGTGCCAGCAGGACGGGACAGGGTGGTGATGGCTACACCTTC.

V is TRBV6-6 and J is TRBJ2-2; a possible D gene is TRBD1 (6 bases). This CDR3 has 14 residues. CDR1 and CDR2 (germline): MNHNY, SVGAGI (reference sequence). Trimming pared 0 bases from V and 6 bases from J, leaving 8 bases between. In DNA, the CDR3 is TGTGCCAGCAGTTACTCTACAGGGTCCGGGGAGCTGTTTTTT. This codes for CASSYSTGSGELFF.

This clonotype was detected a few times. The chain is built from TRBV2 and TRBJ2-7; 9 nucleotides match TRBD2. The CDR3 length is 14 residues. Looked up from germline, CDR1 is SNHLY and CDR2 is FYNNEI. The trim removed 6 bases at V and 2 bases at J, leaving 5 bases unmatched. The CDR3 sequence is CASREIAGAYEQYF. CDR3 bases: TGTGCCAGCAGGGAAATAGCGGGAGCCTACGAGCAGTACTTC. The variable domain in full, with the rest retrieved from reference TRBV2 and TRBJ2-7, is EPEVTQTPSHQVTQMGQEVILRCVPISNHLYFYWYRQILGQKVEFLVSFYNNEISEKSEIFDDQFSVERPDGSNFTLKIRSTKLEDSAMYFCASREIAGAYEQYFGPGTRLTVT.

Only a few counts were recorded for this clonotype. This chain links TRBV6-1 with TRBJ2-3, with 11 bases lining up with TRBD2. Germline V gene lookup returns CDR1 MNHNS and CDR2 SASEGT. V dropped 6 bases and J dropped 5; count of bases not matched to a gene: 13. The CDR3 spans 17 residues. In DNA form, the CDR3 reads TGTGCCAGCAGAACCTCCCCACTAGCGGGAGTAAGAGATACGCAGTATTTT. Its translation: CASRTSPLAGVRDTQYF.

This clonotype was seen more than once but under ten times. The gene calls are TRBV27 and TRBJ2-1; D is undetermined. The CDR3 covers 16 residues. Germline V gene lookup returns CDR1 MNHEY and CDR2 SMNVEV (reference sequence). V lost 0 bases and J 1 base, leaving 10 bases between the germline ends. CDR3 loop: CASSLSFGPSYNEQFF. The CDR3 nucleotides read TGTGCCAGCAGTTTATCGTTCGGTCCATCCTACAATGAGCAGTTCTTC.

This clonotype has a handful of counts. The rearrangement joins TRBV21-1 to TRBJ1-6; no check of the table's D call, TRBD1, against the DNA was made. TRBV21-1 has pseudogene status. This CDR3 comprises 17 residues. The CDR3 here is CASSSGQTGELNSPLHF. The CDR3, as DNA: TGTGCCAGCAGCTCGGGGCAAACAGGGGAACTTAATTCACCCCTCCACTTT.

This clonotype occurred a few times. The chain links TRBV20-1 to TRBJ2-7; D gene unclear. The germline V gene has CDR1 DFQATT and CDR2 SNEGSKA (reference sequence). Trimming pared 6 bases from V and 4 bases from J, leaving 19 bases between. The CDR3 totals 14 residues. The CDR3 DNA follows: TGCAGTGCCTGGAATCCTCTGGGTGTATACGAGCAGTACTTC. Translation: CSAWNPLGVYEQYF.

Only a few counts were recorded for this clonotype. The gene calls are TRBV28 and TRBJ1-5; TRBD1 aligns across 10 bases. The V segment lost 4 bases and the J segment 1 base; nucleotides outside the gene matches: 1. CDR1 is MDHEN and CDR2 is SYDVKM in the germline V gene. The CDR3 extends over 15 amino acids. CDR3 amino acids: CASSWGQGSNQPQHF. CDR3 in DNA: TGTGCCAGCAGTTGGGGACAGGGGAGCAATCAGCCCCAGCATTTT.

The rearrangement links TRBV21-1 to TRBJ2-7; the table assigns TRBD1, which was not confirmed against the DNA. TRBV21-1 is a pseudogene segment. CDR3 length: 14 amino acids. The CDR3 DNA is TGTGCCAGCATCACCGGGACAGACCCCTACGAGCAGTACTTC. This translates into CASITGTDPYEQYF.

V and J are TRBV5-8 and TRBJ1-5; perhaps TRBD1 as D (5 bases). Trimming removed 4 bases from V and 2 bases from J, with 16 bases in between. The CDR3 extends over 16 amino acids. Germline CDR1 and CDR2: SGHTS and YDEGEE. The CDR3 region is CASSPSGYPGNQPQHF. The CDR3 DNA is TGTGCCAGCAGCCCCTCAGGGTATCCTGGCAATCAGCCCCAGCATTTT.

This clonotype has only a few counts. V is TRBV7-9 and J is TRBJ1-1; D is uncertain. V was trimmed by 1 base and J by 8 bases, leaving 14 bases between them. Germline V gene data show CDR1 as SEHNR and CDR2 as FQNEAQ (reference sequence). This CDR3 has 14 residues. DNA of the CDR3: TGTGCCAGCAGCTTAGTCCTCCAACTGAAAGAAGCTTTCTTT. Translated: CASSLVLQLKEAFF. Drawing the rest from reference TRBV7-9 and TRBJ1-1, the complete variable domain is DTGVSQNPRHKITKRGQNVTFRCDPISEHNRLYWYRQTLGQGPEFLTYFQNEAQLEKSRLLSDRFSAERPKGSFSTLEIQRTEQGDSAMYLCASSLVLQLKEAFFGQGTRLTVV.

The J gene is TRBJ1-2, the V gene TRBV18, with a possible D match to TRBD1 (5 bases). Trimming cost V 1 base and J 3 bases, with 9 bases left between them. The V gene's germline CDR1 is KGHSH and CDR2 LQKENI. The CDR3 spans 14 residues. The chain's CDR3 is CASSPQGTDYGYTF. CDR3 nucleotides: TGTGCCAGCTCACCACAGGGGACCGACTATGGCTACACCTTC.

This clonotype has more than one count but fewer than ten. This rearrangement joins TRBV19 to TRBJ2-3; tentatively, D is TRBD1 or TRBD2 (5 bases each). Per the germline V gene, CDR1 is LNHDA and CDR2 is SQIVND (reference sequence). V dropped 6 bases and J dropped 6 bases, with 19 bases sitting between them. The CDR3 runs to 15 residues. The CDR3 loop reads CASRVGTGPADTQYF. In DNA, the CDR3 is TGTGCCAGTAGGGTGGGGACGGGACCCGCCGATACGCAGTATTTT.